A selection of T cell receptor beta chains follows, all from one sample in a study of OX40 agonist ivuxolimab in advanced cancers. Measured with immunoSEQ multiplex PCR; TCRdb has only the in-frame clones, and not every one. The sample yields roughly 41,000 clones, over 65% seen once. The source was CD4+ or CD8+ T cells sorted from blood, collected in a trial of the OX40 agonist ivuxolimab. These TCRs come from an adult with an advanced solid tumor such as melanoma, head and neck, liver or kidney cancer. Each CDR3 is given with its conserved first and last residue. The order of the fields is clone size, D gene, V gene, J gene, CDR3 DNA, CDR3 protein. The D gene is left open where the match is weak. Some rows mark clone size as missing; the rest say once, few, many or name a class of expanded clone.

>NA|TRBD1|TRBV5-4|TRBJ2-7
TGTGCCAGCAGCTTGGAACAGGGGGGAGAGCAGTACTTC
CASSLEQGGEQYF
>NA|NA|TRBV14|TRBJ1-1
TGTGCCAGCAGCCAAGTCCGTGGGACTGAAGCTTTCTTT
CASSQVRGTEAFF
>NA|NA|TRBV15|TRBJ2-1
TGTGCCACCAGCGGCTCGAGGGCCGCCGGGAATGAGCAGTTCTTC
CATSGSRAAGNEQFF
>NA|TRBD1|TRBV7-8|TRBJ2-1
TGTGCCAGCAGCCCGATACGGACAGGGGGCGTTGAGCAGTTCTTC
CASSPIRTGGVEQFF
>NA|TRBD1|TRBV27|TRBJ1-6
TGTGCCAGCAGCTCCGGGACAGGGTACTCACCCCTCCACTTT
CASSSGTGYSPLHF
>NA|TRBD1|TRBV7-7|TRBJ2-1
TGTGCTAGCAGCTCGGGACAGGGGGCGGGAGGTGAGCAGTTCTTC
CASSSGQGAGGEQFF
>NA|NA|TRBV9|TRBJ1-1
TGTGCCAGCAGCGCCCTCACAGAAGCTTTCTTT
CASSALTEAFF
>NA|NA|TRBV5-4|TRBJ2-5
TGTGCCAGCAGCTTGGTTGGGCAGGGGACCCAAGAGACCCAGTACTTC
CASSLVGQGTQETQYF
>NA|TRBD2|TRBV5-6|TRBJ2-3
TGTGCCAGTTCTAGCGGGGGGGAAATAGATACGCAGTATTTT
CASSSGGEIDTQYF
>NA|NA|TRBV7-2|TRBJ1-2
TGTGCCAGCATCCCCGACGGCCTTTATGGCTACACCTTC
CASIPDGLYGYTF
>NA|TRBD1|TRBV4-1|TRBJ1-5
TGCGCCAGCAGCCACCTTAGACAGGGGAGGAATCAGCCCCAGCATTTT
CASSHLRQGRNQPQHF
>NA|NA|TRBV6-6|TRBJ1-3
TGTGCCAGCAACTTGGCAGGGAGGAGCTCTGGAAACACCATATATTTT
CASNLAGRSSGNTIYF
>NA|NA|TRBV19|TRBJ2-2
TGTGCCAGTAGTATTGGAGGGGCGGGGTACACCGGGGAGCTGTTTTTT
CASSIGGAGYTGELFF
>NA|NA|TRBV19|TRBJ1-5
TGTGCCAGTAGTGGATCGGTGAGCAATCAGCCCCAGCATTTT
CASSGSVSNQPQHF
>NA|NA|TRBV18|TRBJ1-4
TGTGCCAGCTCAAAGGACAGTTGGGATGAAAAACTGTTTTTT
CASSKDSWDEKLFF
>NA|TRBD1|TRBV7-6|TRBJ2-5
TGTGCCAGCAGCTTGCGGACAGGGAGTGAGACCCAGTACTTC
CASSLRTGSETQYF
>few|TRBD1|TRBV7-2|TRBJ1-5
TGTGCCAGCAGCTTATCCCCTTACAGGGGGGGATATCAGCCCCAGCATTTT
CASSLSPYRGGYQPQHF
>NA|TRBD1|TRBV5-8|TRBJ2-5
TGTGCCAGCAGCTGGCCGGGACAGGCGAAAGAGACCCAGTACTTC
CASSWPGQAKETQYF
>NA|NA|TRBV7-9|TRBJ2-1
TGTGCCAGCAGCCAACGGAGCTCCTACAATGAGCAGTTCTTC
CASSQRSSYNEQFF
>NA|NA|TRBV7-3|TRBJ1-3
TGTGCCAGCAGCTTAGGCAGACTACCCAGCGGAAACACCATATATTTT
CASSLGRLPSGNTIYF
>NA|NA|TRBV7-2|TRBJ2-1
TGTGCCAGCAGCTTAGTCGGGAGCGGGCGGCTCATCGGCAATGAGCAGTTCTTC
CASSLVGSGRLIGNEQFF
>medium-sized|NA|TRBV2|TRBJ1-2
TGTGCCAGCAGTGAGACAGTTATTAACTATGGCTACACCTTC
CASSETVINYGYTF
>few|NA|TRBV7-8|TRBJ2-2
TGTGCCAGCAGCGCCCCGACAGCTTGGGAGAACACCGGGGAGCTGTTTTTT
CASSAPTAWENTGELFF
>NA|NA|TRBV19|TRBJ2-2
TGTGCCAGTAGTATTGGGGCAGGGACCGGGGAGCTGTTTTTT
CASSIGAGTGELFF
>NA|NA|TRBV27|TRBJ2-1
TGTGCCAGCAGTTTAGAAGGGGGCTACAATGAGCAGTTCTTC
CASSLEGGYNEQFF
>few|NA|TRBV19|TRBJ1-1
TGTGCCAGTAGTATCTACGGACGGCTTAACACTGAAGCTTTCTTT
CASSIYGRLNTEAFF
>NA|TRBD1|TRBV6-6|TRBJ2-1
TGTGCCAGCAGTTACCCGACAGGGATTATCAATGAGCAGTTCTTC
CASSYPTGIINEQFF
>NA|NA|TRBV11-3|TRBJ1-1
TGTGCCAGCACCCTACTCCCGGGTCGGGGGCACTGGGCTGAAGCTTTCTTT
CASTLLPGRGHWAEAFF
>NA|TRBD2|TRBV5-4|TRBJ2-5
TGTGCCAGCAGCTTGACTAGCGGGCCCCTGGAGACCCAGTACTTC
CASSLTSGPLETQYF
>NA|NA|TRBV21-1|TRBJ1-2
TGTGCCAGCAGCTACGGGGAATCAACCTTC
CASSYGESTF
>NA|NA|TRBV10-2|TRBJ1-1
TGCGCCAGCATCGGGGTGAACACTGAAGCTTTCTTT
CASIGVNTEAFF
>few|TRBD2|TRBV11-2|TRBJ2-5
TGTGCCAGCACGGCTAGCGGAGCGGAGACCCAGTACTTC
CASTASGAETQYF